This T cell receptor beta chain derives from a study of cytomegalovirus exposure and HLA in healthy donors. Vbeta (60) and Jbeta (13) primers were used in the PCR. Sequenced by immunoSEQ multiplex PCR; TCRdb stores in-frame clones only, minus some. The data hold 100,000 to 150,000 clones, with roughly 82% observed a single time. Trimming removed 4 bases at V and 8 bases at J, with 21 bases between. CDR1 and CDR2 (germline): WNHNN, SYGVQD (reference sequence). The CDR3 extends over 17 amino acids. Regarding this clone: The target antigen is unknown.

Overall study results and limits: There were a few CMV-associated chains whose specificity for CMV antigens was confirmed in vitro. Trimming of TCR beta V- and J-genes showed a link, identified in a later analysis, to a missense DCLRE1C variant.

The sequenced material came from PBMCs. The sequence was collected from a male donor in good health and CMV-seropositive. The V gene is TRBV10-1, the J gene TRBJ1-6; D remains unclear. CDR3 protein: CASSALYVQVTHSPLHF. CDR3 bases: TGCGCCAGCAGTGCCCTGTACGTCCAGGTTACGCATTCACCCCTCCACTTT.